The present T cell receptor (beta chain) was sequenced within a study of B cell selection in AIRE deficiency. CD4+CD127+ cells were sorted as the conventional CD4 T cells. Generated by immunoSEQ multiplex PCR, the TCRdb table keeps only in-frame clones and is missing some. Of some 20,000 clones listed, around 97% are singletons. The sequence derives from a human donor with AIRE deficiency. The sequenced sample was conventional CD4+ T cells sorted from PBMCs.

The CDR3 nucleotides read TGTGCCAGCAGTCTTGGACAGGTTCGGGTCAATGAGCAGTTCTTC. Amino acid sequence: CASSLGQVRVNEQFF. The V call is TRBV6-5, the J call TRBJ2-1, with TRBD1 matching 7 bases. The V gene end was trimmed by 5 bases and the J gene end by 6 bases; junction bases not matched to a gene: 10. The germline gives CDR1 MNHEY, CDR2 SVGAGI. This CDR3 region has 15 residues.